Listed below are T cell receptor beta chains from one sample, sequenced in a study of PD-1 blockade in mismatch repair-deficient tumors. This table comes from immunoSEQ multiplex PCR, and its TCRdb copy is limited to in-frame clones, with some not included. The sample has tens of thousands of clones; 78% are singletons. This sample comprised peripheral blood, obtained 4 weeks after starting pembrolizumab. The receptor set was obtained from an adult with mismatch repair-deficient cancer. CDR3s include the opening cysteine and the closing phenylalanine or tryptophan.

CDR3aa,v_gene,j_gene
CASSKDGTHNEKLFF,TRBV11-3,TRBJ1-4
CASSLSTYNEQFF,TRBV27,TRBJ2-1
CASSLHSGSVTGELFF,TRBV9,TRBJ2-2
CASAGEANGELFF,TRBV2,TRBJ2-2
CASSYDRYEQYF,TRBV6-5,TRBJ2-7
CASSPQDRYIF,TRBV18,TRBJ2-1
CSATERGGYTF,TRBV20-1,TRBJ1-2
CASSPLPAGSNEQYF,TRBV18,TRBJ2-7
CAWSVRQRDTQYF,TRBV30,TRBJ2-3
CASSPRLAGYTGELFF,TRBV11-2,TRBJ2-2
CASSPRDTPYEQYF,TRBV18,TRBJ2-7
CASSGLGRGFTEAFF,TRBV2,TRBJ1-1
CASSLYGANVLTF,TRBV9,TRBJ2-6
CASLDANSYEQYF,TRBV19,TRBJ2-7
CASSFQTGGGDTQYF,TRBV7-3,TRBJ2-3
CASSRRVGETQYF,TRBV5-6,TRBJ2-5
CASSIGGAYTGELFF,TRBV19,TRBJ2-2
CASTRTSGIYNEQFF,TRBV2,TRBJ2-1
CASSPRGANTEAFF,TRBV18,TRBJ1-1
CASSRDSTTDTQYF,TRBV28,TRBJ2-3
CASSFVGGGTDTQYF,TRBV5-4,TRBJ2-3
CASSVEFALYNEQFF,TRBV9,TRBJ2-1
CASSFNQGNTGELFF,TRBV7-9,TRBJ2-2
CASSEGGSGANVLTF,TRBV2,TRBJ2-6
CASMRNSLDTEAFF,TRBV2,TRBJ1-1
CASTLGVNQPQHF,TRBV7-9,TRBJ1-5
CASSLRGWTGVLDTGELFF,TRBV7-3,TRBJ2-2
CASSPTGYTEAFF,TRBV5-1,TRBJ1-1
CASSSRKPTDTQYF,TRBV11-2,TRBJ2-3
CASSAGGNTEAFF,TRBV9,TRBJ1-1
CASRGSGGDQPQHF,TRBV6-1,TRBJ1-5
CASSLELAVDTQYF,TRBV7-6,TRBJ2-3
CASNKDRGEQFF,TRBV2,TRBJ2-1
CASSLSTGAGNTIYF,TRBV7-2,TRBJ1-3
CASSDRVHEKLFF,TRBV14,TRBJ1-4
CASVNSDRSYEQYF,TRBV12-5,TRBJ2-7
CASSSFEDRGWTEAFF,TRBV7-6,TRBJ1-1
CASSFPGQGAGGYTF,TRBV28,TRBJ1-2
CASSLGGLLEETQYF,TRBV11-2,TRBJ2-5
CASSPESRVGETQYF,TRBV4-1,TRBJ2-5